The 5 T cell receptor beta chains below were found in one sample sequenced in a study of cytomegalovirus exposure and HLA in healthy donors. This PCR relied on a set of 60 Vbeta primers and 13 Jbeta primers. The repertoire was sequenced with immunoSEQ multiplex PCR; TCRdb's copy has only in-frame clones and lacks some. The table includes some 180,000 clones, approximately 11% detected once. The sequencing input was PBMCs. These receptors were taken from a man aged 50-59 years in good health and CMV-seropositive.

This clone was seen just once. The chain recombines TRBV9 with TRBJ1-1; unclear D gene. CDR3 size: 15 residues. Germline CDR1 is SGDLS and CDR2 is YYNGEE. Between the trimmed V and J ends, which lost 0 bases and 5 bases, there was a span of 14 bases. The DNA for the CDR3 is TGTGCCAGCAGCGTAGGGGTAGAGGGTTATACTGAAGCTTTCTTT. Translated: CASSVGVEGYTEAFF.

This clone was detected only a few times. The genes are TRBV19 and TRBJ1-5, with TRBD1 identical over 9 bases. J lost 0 bases, V lost 5 bases, and 8 bases had no gene match. CDR1 is LNHDA and CDR2 is SQIVND in the germline V gene (reference sequence). This CDR3 is built from 17 residues. The CDR3 protein is CASSVGQGSISNQPQHF. Written as DNA, the CDR3 is TGTGCCAGTAGTGTCGGACAGGGGAGTATTAGCAATCAGCCCCAGCATTTT. Filled out from reference TRBV19 and TRBJ1-5, the complete variable domain reads DGGITQSPKYLFRKEGQNVTLSCEQNLNHDAMYWYRQDPGQGLRLIYYSQIVNDFQKGDIAEGYSVSREKKESFPLTVTSAQKNPTAFYLCASSVGQGSISNQPQHFGDGTRLSIL.

V is TRBV11-2 and J is TRBJ2-5; D perhaps matches TRBD1 (6 bases). Matching the DNA end better, TRBJ2-7 makes the J call doubtful. This CDR3 comprises 14 residues. Germline V gene sequence: CDR1 SGHAT, CDR2 FQNNGV. The CDR3 DNA is TGTGCCAGCTCGTGGGGAAACAGGGCGGGCGAGCAGTACTTC. Amino acids: CASSWGNRAGEQYF.

Only a few counts were recorded for this clone. The V and J genes are TRBV5-1 and TRBJ2-5, with 8 nucleotides matching TRBD1. V shed 3 bases, J shed 5 bases, and the junction held 6 bases outside the gene matches. The germline V gene encodes CDR1 SGHRS and CDR2 YFSETQ. The CDR3 has 14 residues. CDR3 DNA: TGCGCCAGCAGCTCGCGGACAGGGCGGGAGACCCAGTACTTC. Its translation is CASSSRTGRETQYF.

The chain combines TRBV2 with TRBJ2-3; D might be TRBD2 (6 bases). V was cut by 2 bases and J by 11 bases, with 11 bases left in between. The CDR3 consists of 12 residues. The germline CDR1 and CDR2 sequences are SNHLY and FYNNEI. The DNA for the CDR3 is TGTGCCAGCAGTGAATCGGACTACCAGCAGTATTTT. It translates to CASSESDYQQYF.